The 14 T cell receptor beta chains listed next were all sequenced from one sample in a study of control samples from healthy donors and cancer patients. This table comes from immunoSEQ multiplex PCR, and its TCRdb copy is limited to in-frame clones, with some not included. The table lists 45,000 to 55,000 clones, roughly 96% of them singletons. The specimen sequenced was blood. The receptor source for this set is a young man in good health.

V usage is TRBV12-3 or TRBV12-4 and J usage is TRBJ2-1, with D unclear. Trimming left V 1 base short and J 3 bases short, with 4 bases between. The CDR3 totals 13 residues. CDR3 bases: TGTGCCAGCAGTTTAGGCCTCTACAATGAGCAGTTCTTC. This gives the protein CASSLGLYNEQFF.

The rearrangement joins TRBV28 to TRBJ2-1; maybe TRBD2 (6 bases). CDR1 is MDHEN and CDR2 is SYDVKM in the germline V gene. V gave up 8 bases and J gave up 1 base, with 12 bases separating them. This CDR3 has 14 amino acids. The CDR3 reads CASDPGASYNEQFF. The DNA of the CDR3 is TGTGCCAGCGACCCGGGAGCTTCCTACAATGAGCAGTTCTTC. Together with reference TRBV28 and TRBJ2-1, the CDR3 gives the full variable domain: DVKVTQSSRYLVKRTGEKVFLECVQDMDHENMFWYRQDPGLGLRLIYFSYDVKMKEKGDIPEGYSVSREKKERFSLILESASTNQTSMYLCASDPGASYNEQFFGPGTRLTVL.

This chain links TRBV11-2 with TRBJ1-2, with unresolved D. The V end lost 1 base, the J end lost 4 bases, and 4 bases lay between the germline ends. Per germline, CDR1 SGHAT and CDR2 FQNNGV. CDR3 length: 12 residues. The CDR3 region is CASSLGIYGYTF. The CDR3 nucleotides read TGTGCCAGCAGCTTAGGAATCTATGGCTACACCTTC.

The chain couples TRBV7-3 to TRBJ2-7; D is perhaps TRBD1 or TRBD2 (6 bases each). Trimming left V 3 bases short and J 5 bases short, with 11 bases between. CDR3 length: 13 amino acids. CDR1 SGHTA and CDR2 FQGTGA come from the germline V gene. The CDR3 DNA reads TGTGCCAGCAGCTTCGGGGGCCGAGACGAGCAGTACTTC. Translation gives CASSFGGRDEQYF.

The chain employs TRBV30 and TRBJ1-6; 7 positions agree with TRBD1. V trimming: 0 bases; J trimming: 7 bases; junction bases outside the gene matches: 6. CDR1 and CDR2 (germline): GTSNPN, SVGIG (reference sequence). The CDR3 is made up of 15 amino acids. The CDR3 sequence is CAWSVLGDRNSPLHF. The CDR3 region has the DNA TGTGCCTGGAGTGTATTGGGGGACAGAAATTCACCCCTCCACTTT.

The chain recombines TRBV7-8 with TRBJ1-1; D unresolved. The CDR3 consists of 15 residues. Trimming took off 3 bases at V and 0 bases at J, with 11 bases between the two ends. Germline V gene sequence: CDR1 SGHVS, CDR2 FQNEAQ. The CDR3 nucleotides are TGTGCCAGCAGCTTTCCCAATGGGGTGAACACTGAAGCTTTCTTT. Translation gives CASSFPNGVNTEAFF.

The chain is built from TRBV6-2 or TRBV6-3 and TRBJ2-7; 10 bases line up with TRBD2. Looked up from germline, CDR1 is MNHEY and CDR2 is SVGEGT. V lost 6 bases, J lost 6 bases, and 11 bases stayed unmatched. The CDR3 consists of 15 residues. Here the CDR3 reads CASSLSAGGPFEQYF. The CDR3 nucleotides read TGTGCCAGCAGCTTGTCAGCGGGAGGGCCTTTCGAGCAGTACTTC.

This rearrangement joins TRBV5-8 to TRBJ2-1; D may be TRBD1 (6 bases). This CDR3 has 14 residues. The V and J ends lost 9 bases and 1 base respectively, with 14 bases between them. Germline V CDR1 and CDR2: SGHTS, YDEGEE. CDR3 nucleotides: TGTGCCAACCCTAAGAGGGGGTCCTACAATGAGCAGTTCTTC. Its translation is CANPKRGSYNEQFF.

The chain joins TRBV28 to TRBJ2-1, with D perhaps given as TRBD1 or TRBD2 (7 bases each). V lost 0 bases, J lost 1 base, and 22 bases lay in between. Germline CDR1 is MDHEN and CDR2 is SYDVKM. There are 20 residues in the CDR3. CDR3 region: CASSLWFTRGGHSSYNEQFF. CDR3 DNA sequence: TGTGCCAGCAGTTTATGGTTTACCAGGGGGGGCCATTCATCCTACAATGAGCAGTTCTTC.

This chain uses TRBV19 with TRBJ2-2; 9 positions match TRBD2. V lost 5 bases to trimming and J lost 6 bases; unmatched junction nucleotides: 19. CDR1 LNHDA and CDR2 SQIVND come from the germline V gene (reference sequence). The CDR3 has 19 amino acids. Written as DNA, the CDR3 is TGTGCCAGTAGTGGACAGAGCTCACTAGCGGGCCCCCGTGCCGGGGAGCTGTTTTTT. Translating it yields CASSGQSSLAGPRAGELFF. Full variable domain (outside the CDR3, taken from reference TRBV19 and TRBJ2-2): DGGITQSPKYLFRKEGQNVTLSCEQNLNHDAMYWYRQDPGQGLRLIYYSQIVNDFQKGDIAEGYSVSREKKESFPLTVTSAQKNPTAFYLCASSGQSSLAGPRAGELFFGEGSRLTVL.

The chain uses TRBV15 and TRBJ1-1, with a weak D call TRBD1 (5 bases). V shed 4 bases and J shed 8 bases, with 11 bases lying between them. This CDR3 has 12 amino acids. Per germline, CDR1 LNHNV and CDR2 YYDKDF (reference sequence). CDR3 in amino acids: CATSNGTGEAFF. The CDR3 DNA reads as TGTGCCACCAGCAACGGAACAGGAGAAGCTTTCTTT.

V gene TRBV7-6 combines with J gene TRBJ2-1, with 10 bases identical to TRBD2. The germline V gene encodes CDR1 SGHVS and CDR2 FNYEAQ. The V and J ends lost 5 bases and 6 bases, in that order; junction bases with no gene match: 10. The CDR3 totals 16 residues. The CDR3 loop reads CASSPLAGVLINEQFF. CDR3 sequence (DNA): TGTGCCAGCAGCCCGCTAGCGGGAGTTCTAATCAATGAGCAGTTCTTC.

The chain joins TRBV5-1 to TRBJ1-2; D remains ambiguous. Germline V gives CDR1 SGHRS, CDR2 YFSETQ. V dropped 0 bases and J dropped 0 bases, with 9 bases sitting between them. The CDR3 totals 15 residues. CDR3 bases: TGCGCCAGCAGCTTGGGGCAGGCCTCTAACTATGGCTACACCTTC. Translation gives CASSLGQASNYGYTF.

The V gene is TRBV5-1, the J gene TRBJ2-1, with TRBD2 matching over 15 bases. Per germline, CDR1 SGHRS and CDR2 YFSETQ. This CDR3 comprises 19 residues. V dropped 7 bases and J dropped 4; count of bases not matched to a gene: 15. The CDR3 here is CASAPGLAGGLRPYNEQFF. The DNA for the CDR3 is TGCGCCAGCGCCCCGGGACTAGCGGGAGGCCTTCGACCGTACAATGAGCAGTTCTTC.